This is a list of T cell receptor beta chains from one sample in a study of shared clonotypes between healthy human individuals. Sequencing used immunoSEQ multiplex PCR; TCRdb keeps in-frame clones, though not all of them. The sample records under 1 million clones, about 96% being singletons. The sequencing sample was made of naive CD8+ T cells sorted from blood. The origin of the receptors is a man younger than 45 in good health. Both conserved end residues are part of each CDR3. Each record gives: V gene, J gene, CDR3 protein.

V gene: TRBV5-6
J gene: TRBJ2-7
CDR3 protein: CASSPAGTPNYEQYF

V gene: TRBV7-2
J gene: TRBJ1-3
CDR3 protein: CASSLGVGGSGNTIYF

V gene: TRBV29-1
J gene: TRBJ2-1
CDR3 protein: CSVEVQHFYNEQFF

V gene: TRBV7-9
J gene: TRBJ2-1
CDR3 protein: CASSSTRTGDYNEQFF

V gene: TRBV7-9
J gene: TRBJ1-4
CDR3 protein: CASSLAGTGDEKLFF

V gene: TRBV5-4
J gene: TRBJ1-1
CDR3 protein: CASSLIGSMNTEAFF

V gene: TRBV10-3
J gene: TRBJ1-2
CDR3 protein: CAISDRKEDYGYTF

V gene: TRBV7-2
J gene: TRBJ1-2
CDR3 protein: CASSLLEGDGYTF

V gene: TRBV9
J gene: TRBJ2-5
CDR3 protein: CASSSNVGFGETQYF

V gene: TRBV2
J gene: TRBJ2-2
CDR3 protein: CASSESWYTGELFF

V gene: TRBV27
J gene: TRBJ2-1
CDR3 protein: CASSLTRTSGQFF

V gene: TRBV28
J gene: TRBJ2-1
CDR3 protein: CASSFRGSGKYEQFF

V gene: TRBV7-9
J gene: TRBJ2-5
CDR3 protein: CASSLLGWGHLAQETQYF

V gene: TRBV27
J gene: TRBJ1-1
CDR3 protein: CASSLFQGANTEAFF

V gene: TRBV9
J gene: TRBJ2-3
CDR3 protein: CASSVVPGSTADTQYF

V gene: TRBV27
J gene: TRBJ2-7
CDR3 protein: CASSPPGGEEQYF

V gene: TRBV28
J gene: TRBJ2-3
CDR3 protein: CASSSGNTQYF

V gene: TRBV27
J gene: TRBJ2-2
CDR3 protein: CASSLLAPTSGGTGELFF

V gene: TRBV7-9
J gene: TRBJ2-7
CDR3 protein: CASSITESYEQYF

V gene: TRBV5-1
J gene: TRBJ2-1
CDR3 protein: CASSPLAVSSYNEQFF

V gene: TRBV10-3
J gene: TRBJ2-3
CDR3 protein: CAISEPTSPKADTQYF

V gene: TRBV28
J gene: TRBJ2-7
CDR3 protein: CASSSRGLAGGYEQYF

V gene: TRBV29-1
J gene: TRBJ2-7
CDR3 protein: CSVVTGTGFYEQYF

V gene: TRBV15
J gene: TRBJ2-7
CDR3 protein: CATSRPQTAPYEQYF

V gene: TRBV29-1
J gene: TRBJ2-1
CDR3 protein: CSALPSGSGRYPWNEQFF

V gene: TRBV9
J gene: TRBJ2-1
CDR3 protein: CASSVAGSNEQFF

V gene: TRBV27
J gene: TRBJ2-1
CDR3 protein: CASSSGQGWNEQFF

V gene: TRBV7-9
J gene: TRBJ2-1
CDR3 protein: CASSHRDRGLNEQFF

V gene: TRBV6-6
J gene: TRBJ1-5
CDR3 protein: CASSYSRGSNQPQHF

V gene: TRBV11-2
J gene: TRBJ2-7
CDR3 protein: CASSLAPGYPYEQYF

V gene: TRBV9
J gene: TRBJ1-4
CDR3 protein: CASSLRAAQTNEKLFF

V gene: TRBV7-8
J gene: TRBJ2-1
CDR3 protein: CASSLTGVNEQFF

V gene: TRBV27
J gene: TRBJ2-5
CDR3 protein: CASSPYRSQETQYF

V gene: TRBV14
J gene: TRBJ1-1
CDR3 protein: CASSQVGEAWKTFF